This T cell receptor (beta chain) came from a study of control samples from healthy donors and cancer patients. CDR3 length equals 11 residues. The germline V and J ends were trimmed by 7 bases and 5 bases, with 7 bases remaining between them. The germline gives CDR1 MNHEY, CDR2 SVGAGI. Sequenced by immunoSEQ multiplex PCR; TCRdb stores in-frame clones only, minus some. The table records 84,000 or so clones, 90% to 95% of them present only once. V and J are TRBV6-5 and TRBJ2-3; D gene uncertain. The clonotype comes from a man aged 45 to 65 in good health. The material sequenced was blood. CDR3 coding DNA: TGTGCCAGCACTCTATTAGATACGCAGTATTTT. It specifies CASTLLDTQYF.